This TCR beta chain was captured in a study of cytomegalovirus exposure and HLA in healthy donors. The study, taken as a whole, reports: It was only CMV serostatus that was available as immune exposure information. Common viral pathogens seemed, in a later analysis, to connect with several of the most significant clusters.

With respect to this clone: What it binds is not known.

Trimming cost V 6 bases and J 5 bases, with 20 bases left between them. Germline CDR1 MNHEY, CDR2 SVGAGI. The CDR3 is 15 amino acids. A multiplex PCR was run with 60 Vbeta primers and 13 Jbeta primers. Authors' data handling: Around 76 million unique TCR beta chains, 10 million to 14 million shared, were counted in a later analysis. The assay was immunoSEQ multiplex PCR, and TCRdb's table has in-frame clones only and misses some. D and trimming were read from the DNA, whereas the V and J calls and clone size are those reported in that table. The sample carries 120,000 or so clones, roughly four fifths recorded once.

This sequence joins TRBV6-5 and TRBJ2-7; D is possibly TRBD1 (6 bases). The clonotype originates from a woman aged 40 to 55 in good health and CMV-seropositive. Sequenced input: PBMCs. This CDR3 reads CASSQMWDISNEQYF. CDR3 sequence (DNA): TGTGCCAGCAGCCAAATGTGGGACATCTCTAACGAGCAGTACTTC.